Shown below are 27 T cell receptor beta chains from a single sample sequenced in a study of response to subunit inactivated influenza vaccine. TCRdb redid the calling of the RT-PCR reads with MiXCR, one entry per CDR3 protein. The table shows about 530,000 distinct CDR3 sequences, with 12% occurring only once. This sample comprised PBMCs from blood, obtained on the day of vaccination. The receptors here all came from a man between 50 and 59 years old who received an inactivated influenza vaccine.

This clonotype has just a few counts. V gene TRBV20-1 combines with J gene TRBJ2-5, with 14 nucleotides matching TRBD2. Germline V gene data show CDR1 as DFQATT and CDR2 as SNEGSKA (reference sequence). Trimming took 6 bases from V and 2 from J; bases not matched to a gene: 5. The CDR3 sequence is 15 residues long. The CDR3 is CSAGGLAGEQETQYF. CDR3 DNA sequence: TGCAGTGCCGGGGGACTAGCGGGAGAACAAGAGACCCAGTACTTC.

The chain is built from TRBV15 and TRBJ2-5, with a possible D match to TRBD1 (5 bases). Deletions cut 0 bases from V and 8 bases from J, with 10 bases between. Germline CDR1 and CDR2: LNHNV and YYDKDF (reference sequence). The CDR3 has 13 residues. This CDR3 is CATSRDLQATQYF. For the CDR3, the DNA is TGTGCCACCAGCAGAGATCTACAGGCCACCCAGTACTTC.

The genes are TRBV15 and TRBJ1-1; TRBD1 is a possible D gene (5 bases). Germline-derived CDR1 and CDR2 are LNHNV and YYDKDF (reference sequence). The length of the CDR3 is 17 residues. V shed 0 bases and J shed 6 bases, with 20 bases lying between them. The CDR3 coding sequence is TGTGCCACCAGCAGAGACTCCGGGACCCTGAATGGCTCTGAAGCTTTCTTT. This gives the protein CATSRDSGTLNGSEAFF.

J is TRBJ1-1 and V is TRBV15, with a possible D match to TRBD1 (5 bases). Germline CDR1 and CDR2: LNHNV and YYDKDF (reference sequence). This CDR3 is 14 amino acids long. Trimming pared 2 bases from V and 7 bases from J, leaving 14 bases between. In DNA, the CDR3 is TGTGCCACCAGCAGAATAGGGGTCCAGAGTGAAGCTTTCTTT. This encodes CATSRIGVQSEAFF.

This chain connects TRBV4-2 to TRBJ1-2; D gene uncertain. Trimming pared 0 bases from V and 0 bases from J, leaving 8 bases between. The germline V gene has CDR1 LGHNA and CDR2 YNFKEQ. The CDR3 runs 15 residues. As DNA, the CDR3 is TGTGCCAGCAGCCAAGAAGACACAGCTAACTATGGCTACACCTTC. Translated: CASSQEDTANYGYTF.

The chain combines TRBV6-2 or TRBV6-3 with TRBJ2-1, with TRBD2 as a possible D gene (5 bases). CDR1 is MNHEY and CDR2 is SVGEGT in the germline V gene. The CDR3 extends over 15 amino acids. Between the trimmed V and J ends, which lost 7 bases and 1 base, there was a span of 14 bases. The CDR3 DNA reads TGTGCCAGCATCCCCGCGAGCGGTTCCTACAATGAGCAGTTCTTC. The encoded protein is CASIPASGSYNEQFF.

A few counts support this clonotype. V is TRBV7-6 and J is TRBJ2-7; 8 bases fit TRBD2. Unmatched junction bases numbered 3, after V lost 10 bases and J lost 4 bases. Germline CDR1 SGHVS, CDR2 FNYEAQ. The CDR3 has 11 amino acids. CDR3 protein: CATGTRYEQYF. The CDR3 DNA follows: TGTGCCACCGGGACTAGGTACGAGCAGTACTTC.

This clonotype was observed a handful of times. Here the CDR3 reads CASSLGGAPQDTQYF. The DNA for the CDR3 is TGTGCCAGCAGTTTAGGGGGGGCGCCTCAGGATACGCAGTATTTT. The V gene is TRBV28, the J gene TRBJ2-3; D may be TRBD2 (7 bases). V lost 2 bases and J lost 6, with 15 bases in between. Per germline, CDR1 MDHEN and CDR2 SYDVKM. The CDR3 sequence is 15 residues long.

The CDR3 loop reads CAMGGTAADTQYF. CDR3 DNA: TGTGCCATGGGAGGGACAGCAGCAGATACGCAGTATTTT. V is TRBV10-3 and J is TRBJ2-3, with D tentatively TRBD1 or TRBD2 (7 bases each). Germline CDR1 and CDR2: ENHRY and SYGVKD. Trimming removed 9 bases at V and 4 bases at J, with 14 bases between. The CDR3 loop spans 13 amino acids.

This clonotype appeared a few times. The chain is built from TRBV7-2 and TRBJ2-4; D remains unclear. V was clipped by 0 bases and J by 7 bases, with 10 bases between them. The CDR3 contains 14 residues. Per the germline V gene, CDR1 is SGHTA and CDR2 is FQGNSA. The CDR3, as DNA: TGTGCCAGCAGCTTAGCAGAGGCTAAGAACATTCAGTACTTC. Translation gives CASSLAEAKNIQYF.

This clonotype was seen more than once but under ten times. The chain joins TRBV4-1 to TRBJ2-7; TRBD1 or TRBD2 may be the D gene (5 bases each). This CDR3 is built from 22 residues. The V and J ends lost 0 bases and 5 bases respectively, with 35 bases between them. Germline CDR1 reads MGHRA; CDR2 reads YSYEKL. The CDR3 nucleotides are TGCGCCAGCAGCCAAGATCCATTAGGAACTTGGGACCAAAAACAACGTCAGAACGAGCAGTACTTC. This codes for CASSQDPLGTWDQKQRQNEQYF.

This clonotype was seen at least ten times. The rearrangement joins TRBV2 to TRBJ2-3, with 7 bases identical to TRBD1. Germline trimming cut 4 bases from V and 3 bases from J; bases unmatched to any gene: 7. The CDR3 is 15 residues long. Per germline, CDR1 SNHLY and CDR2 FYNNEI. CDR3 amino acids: CASSGDRVSTDTQYF. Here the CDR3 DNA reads TGTGCCAGCAGTGGAGACAGGGTTTCAACAGATACGCAGTATTTT.

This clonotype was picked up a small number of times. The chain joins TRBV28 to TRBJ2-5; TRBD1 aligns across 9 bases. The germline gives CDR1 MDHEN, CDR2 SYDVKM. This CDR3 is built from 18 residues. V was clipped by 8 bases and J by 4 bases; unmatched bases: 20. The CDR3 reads CASPPGPRTGEIGETQYF. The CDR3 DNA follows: TGTGCCAGCCCCCCTGGCCCCCGGACAGGGGAGATTGGAGAGACCCAGTACTTC.

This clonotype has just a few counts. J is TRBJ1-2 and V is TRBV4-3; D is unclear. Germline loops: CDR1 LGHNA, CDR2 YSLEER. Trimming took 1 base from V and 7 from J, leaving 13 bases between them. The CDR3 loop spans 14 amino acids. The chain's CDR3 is CASSQGGRYSGYTF. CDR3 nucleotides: TGCGCCAGCAGCCAAGGAGGCAGATATTCTGGCTACACCTTC.

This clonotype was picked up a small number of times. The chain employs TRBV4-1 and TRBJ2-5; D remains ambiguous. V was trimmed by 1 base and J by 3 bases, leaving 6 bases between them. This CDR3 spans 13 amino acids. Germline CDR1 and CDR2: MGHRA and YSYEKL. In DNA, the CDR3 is TGCGCCAGCAGCCAAGTTAGGGAAGAGACCCAGTACTTC. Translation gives CASSQVREETQYF.

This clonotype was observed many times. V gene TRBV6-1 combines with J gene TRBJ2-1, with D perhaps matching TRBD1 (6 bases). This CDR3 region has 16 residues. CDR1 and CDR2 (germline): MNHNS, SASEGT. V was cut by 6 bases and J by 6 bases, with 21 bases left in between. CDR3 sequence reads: CASRLTPQGDVNEQFF. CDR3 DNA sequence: TGTGCCAGCAGACTAACGCCACAGGGAGACGTCAATGAGCAGTTCTTC.

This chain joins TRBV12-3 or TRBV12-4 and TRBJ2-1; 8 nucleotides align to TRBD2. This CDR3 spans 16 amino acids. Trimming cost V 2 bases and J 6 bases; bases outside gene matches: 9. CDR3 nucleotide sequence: TGTGCCAGCAGTTTACGCGCTAGCGGGCGATCCAATGAGCAGTTCTTC. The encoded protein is CASSLRASGRSNEQFF.

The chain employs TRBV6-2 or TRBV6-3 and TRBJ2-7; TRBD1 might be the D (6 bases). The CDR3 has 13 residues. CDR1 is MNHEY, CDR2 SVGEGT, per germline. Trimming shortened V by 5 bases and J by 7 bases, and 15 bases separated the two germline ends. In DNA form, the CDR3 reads TGTGCCAGCAGTACCGGGACACGGTTTGAGCAGTACTTC. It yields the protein CASSTGTRFEQYF.

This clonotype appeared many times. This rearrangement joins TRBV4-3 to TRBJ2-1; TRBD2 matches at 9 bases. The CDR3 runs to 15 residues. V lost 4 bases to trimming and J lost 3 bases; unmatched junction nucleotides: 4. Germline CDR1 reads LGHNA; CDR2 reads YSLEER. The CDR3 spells CASSPTSGLYNEQFF. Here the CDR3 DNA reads TGCGCCAGCAGCCCAACTAGCGGGCTCTACAATGAGCAGTTCTTC.

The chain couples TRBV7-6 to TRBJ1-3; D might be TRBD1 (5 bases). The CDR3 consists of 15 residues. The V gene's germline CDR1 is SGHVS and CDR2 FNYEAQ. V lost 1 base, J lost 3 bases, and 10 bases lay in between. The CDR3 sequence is CASSLVAGLGNTIYF. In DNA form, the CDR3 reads TGTGCCAGCAGCTTAGTTGCGGGGCTTGGAAACACCATATATTTT.

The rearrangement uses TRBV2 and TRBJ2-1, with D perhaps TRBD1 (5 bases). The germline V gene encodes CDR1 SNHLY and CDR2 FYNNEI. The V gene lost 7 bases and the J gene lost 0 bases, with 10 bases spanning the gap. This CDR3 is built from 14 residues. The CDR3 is CASTAGLSYNEQFF. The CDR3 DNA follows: TGTGCCAGCACTGCAGGGCTCTCCTACAATGAGCAGTTCTTC.

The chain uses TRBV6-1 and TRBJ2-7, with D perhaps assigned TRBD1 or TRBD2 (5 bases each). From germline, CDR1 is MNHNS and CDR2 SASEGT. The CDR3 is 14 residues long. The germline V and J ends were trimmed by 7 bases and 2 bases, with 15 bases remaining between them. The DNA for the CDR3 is TGTGCCAGCACTATCACCGGGACGGCCTACGAGCAGTACTTC. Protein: CASTITGTAYEQYF.

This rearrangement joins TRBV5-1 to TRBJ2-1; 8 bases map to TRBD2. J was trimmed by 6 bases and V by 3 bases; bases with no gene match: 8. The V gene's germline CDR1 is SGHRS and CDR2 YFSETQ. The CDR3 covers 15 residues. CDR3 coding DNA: TGCGCCAGCAGCTGGCGGGGGACTAGTGGCAATGAGCAGTTCTTC. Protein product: CASSWRGTSGNEQFF.

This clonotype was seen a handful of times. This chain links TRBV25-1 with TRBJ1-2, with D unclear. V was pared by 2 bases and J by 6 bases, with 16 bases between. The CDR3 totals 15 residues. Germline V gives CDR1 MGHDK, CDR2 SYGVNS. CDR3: CASSEGLTAVDGYTF. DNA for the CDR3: TGTGCCAGCAGTGAAGGTCTGACGGCGGTCGATGGCTACACCTTC.

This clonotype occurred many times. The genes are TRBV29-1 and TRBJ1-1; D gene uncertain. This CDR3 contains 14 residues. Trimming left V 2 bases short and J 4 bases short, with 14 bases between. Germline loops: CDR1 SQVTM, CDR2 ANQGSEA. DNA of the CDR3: TGCAGCGTTGAAAGTGGAGGGTTCGTCACTGAAGCTTTCTTT. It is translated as CSVESGGFVTEAFF. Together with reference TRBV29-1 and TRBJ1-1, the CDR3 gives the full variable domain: SAVISQKPSRDICQRGTSLTIQCQVDSQVTMMFWYRQQPGQSLTLIATANQGSEATYESGFVIDKFPISRPNLTFSTLTVSNMSPEDSSIYLCSVESGGFVTEAFFGQGTRLTVV.

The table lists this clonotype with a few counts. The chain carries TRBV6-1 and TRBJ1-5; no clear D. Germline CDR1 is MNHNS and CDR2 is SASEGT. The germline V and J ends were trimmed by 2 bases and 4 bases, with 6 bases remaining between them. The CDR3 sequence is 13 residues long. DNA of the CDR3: TGTGCCAGCAGTGAAATCCGTAATCAGCCCCAGCATTTT. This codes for CASSEIRNQPQHF.

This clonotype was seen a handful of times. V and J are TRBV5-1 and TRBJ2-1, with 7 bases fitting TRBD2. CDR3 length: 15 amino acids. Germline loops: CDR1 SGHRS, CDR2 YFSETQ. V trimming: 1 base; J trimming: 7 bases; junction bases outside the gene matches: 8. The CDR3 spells CASSLRDAGGNEQFF. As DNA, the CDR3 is TGCGCCAGCAGCTTGAGGGACGCCGGGGGGAATGAGCAGTTCTTC.